This TCR beta chain was documented in a study of cytomegalovirus exposure and HLA in healthy donors. The overall study: One earlier analysis, a look at about 179 million T cells, found almost 120 million unique TCR beta sequences. Study results and caveats: Later analysis found that TCR beta chains associated with HLA were more clonally expanded than other, equally common chains. V- and J-gene trimming in TCR beta was tied to a missense DCLRE1C variant by an analysis performed later.

This CDR3 comprises 13 residues. V dropped 0 bases and J dropped 6 bases, with 8 bases sitting between them. Germline CDR1 reads SGHDT; CDR2 reads YYEEEE. Primers included in the PCR were 60 Vbeta and 13 Jbeta primers. Data came from immunoSEQ multiplex PCR; TCRdb stores just in-frame clones and leaves some out. Of approximately 110,000 clones in the sample, about 61% were seen once. As for this clone: Antigen specificity is unknown.

This TCR came from a young man in good health and CMV-seropositive. This chain links TRBV5-6 with TRBJ2-3, with D uncertain. Sequenced sample: PBMCs. Here the CDR3 reads CASSLGVLDTQYF. In DNA, the CDR3 is TGTGCCAGCAGCTTGGGCGTCCTCGATACGCAGTATTTT.